A single sample gave rise to the 2 T cell receptor beta chains below, sequenced in a study of T-cell memory formation after mild COVID-19. Each CDR3 protein gets one entry after TCRdb re-called the 5' RACE reads with MiXCR. In the table there are a few hundred thousand distinct CDR3 sequences, 20% to 25% of which are singletons. Sequencing used PBMCs or a T cell subset sorted from them (not recorded which). Receptor source: an adult woman who had mild COVID-19 (a few samples of this study predate the infection). Cell type and time point are not known.

The sample holds a few counts of this clonotype. The chain links TRBV7-8 to TRBJ2-1; TRBD2 might be the D (5 bases). Germline loops: CDR1 SGHVS, CDR2 FQNEAQ. This CDR3 has 15 amino acids. The V gene lost 3 bases and the J gene lost 4 bases, with 13 bases spanning the gap. CDR3 sequence (DNA): TGTGCCAGCAGCTTTGTAGCCCTAGCTTACAATGAGCAGTTCTTC. Encoded protein: CASSFVALAYNEQFF. The full variable domain, with the rest looked up from reference TRBV7-8 and TRBJ2-1, is GAGVSQSPRYKVAKRGQDVALRCDPISGHVSLFWYQQALGQGPEFLTYFQNEAQLDKSGLPSDRFFAERPEGSVSTLKIQRTQQEDSAVYLCASSFVALAYNEQFFGPGTRLTVL.

This clonotype was recorded a few times. The V gene is TRBV2, the J gene TRBJ2-7, with 10 bases aligning to TRBD1. Losses at the gene ends were 7 bases for V and 4 bases for J; bases not matched to a gene: 7. This CDR3 is 14 amino acids long. The V gene's germline CDR1 is SNHLY and CDR2 FYNNEI. The CDR3 loop reads CASKTGQGRYEQYF. Here the CDR3 DNA reads TGTGCCAGCAAAACGGGACAGGGGAGATACGAGCAGTACTTC. The full variable domain, rest sourced from reference TRBV2 and TRBJ2-7, is EPEVTQTPSHQVTQMGQEVILRCVPISNHLYFYWYRQILGQKVEFLVSFYNNEISEKSEIFDDQFSVERPDGSNFTLKIRSTKLEDSAMYFCASKTGQGRYEQYFGPGTRLTVT.